The subject of this entry is one TCR beta chain. This clonotype was observed many times. Its antigen has not been determined. No much larger clone is present one base from it, and per-base qualities are unavailable. V loses 6 bases of germline sequence and J loses 0 bases, and the interval between the two ends is 12 bases. Via the germline V gene (reference sequence), CDR1 is LNHNV and CDR2 YYDKDF. CDR3 length: 15 amino acids, cysteine to phenylalanine. Only the CDR3 part of the read is kept: 45 bases, read in frame from the first base. The iRepertoire nested amplicon-rescue multiplex PCR (arm-PCR) platform was used to amplify TCR alpha and beta CDR3 regions from RNA. The input for one-step reverse transcription and amplification was 100-400 ng of either tissue mRNA or PBMC total RNA. Following bead purification, Illumina adapters were added by a secondary multiplex PCR, and the libraries were gel-purified between 200 and 400 bp. The libraries contained internal 6-nucleotide barcodes that were used for demultiplexing. Sequencing of libraries was performed on an Illumina MiSeq with 2x220 or 2x250 nucleotide paired-end reads. Processing in the source paper ran as follows. FLASH 1.2.11 was used to merge paired reads, and BWA-MEM then aligned the reads to the GRCh37 human genome before TRA and TRB reads were extracted. An IMGT-derived reference of cassette sequences and CDR3 motifs, with pseudogenes included, was used for V and J assignment. Reads were translated in three frames, and productive CDR3s were defined as those with a C...FGXG motif and no stop codons. Clonotypes were defined as unique combinations of V-J cassette pair and CDR3 amino acid sequence. Hamming distance filtering was applied to reads, with thresholds set by the sequence error rate of each sample in mapped regions. TCRdb took the public reads, trimmed them with fastp at Q25, ran MiXCR for clone calling and kept in-frame beta chains. Rows matching on CDR3 protein sequence are summarized as one entry with the most common DNA and genes. It is TCRdb's table, rather than the study itself, that gives the V and J calls and clone size. The sample table shows 95,000 to 110,000 distinct CDR3 sequences, and around 30% are seen once. Jointly, the top ten make up 40% to 45% of the sample.

The entry originates in a study of glioma-infiltrating T cells (dated by TCRdb to between 2015 and 2016). Study-level background: Glioma tissue, non-neoplastic brain tissue and matched peripheral blood mononuclear cells were used as sources from which TCR alpha- and beta-chain repertoires were sequenced. The paired cohort comprised three low-grade glioma patients, roughly 8 primary glioblastoma patients and three non-glioma patients contributing non-neoplastic brain tissue. Each tissue-infiltrating repertoire was compared with the same patient's peripheral blood repertoire to measure divergence between tissue and blood T-cell populations. The research as a whole found: The group comparisons were based on small numbers of patients: three non-neoplastic, three low-grade glioma and seven or eight glioblastoma patients. VJ-independent divergence between tissue and blood was found to be below expectation in non-neoplastic patients but above expectation in all gliomas, particularly low-grade gliomas. Only a very small number of CDR3 sequences turned up in both tissue and blood, a result put down to high CDR3 diversity combined with limited sampling.

The TCR comes from a human donor with low-grade glioma or glioblastoma, undergoing nonglioma brain surgery, or in good health (not recorded which). The sample comprised glioma tissue, nonneoplastic brain tissue, or PBMCs (not recorded which). The chain was built from TRBV15 and TRBJ1-5, with no D gene named confidently. CDR3 reads: CATSYGENSNQPQHF. The base sequence is TGTGCCACCAGTTACGGTGAGAATAGCAATCAGCCCCAGCATTTT.